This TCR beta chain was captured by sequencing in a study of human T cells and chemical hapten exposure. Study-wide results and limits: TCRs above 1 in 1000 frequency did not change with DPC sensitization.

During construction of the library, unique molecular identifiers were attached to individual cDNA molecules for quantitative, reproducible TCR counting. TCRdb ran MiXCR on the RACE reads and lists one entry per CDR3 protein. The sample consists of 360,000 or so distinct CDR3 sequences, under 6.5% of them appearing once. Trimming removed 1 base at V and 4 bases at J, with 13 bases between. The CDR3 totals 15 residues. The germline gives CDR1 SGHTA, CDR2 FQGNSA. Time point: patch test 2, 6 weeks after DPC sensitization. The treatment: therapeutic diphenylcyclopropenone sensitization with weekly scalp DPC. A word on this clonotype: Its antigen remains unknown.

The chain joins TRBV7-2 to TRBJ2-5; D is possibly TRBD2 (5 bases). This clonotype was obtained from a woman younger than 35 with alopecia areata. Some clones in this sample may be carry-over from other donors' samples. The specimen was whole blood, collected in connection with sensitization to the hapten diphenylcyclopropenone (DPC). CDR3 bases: TGTGCCAGCAGCTTAGGCGGGCAGAGGACAGAGACCCAGTACTTC. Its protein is CASSLGGQRTETQYF.